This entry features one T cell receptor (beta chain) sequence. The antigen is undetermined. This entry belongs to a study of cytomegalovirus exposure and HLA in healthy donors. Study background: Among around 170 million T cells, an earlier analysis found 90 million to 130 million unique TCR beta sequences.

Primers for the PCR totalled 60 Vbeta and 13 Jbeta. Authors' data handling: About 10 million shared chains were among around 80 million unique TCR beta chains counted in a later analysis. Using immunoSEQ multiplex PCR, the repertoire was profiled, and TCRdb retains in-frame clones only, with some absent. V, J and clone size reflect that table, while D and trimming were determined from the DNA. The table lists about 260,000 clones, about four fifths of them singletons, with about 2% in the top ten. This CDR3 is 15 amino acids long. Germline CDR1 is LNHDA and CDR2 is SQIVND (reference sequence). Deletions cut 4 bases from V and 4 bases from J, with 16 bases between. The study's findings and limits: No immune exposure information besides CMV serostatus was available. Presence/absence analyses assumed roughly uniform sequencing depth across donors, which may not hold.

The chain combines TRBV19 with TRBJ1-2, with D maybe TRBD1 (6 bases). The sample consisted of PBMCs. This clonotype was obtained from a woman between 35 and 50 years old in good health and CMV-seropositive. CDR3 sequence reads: CASSTYQGTRYGYTF. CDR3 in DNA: TGTGCCAGTAGTACCTACCAGGGGACCCGCTATGGCTACACCTTC.